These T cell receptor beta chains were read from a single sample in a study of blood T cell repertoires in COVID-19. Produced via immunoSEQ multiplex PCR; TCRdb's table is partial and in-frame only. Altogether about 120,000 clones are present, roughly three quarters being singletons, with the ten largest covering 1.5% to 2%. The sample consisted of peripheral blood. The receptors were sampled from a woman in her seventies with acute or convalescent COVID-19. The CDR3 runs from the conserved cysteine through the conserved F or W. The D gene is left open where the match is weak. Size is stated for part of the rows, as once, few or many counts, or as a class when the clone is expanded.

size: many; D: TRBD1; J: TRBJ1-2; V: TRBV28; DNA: TGTGCCAGCAGGGTACAGGGGAACTATGGCTACACCTTC; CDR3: CASRVQGNYGYTF
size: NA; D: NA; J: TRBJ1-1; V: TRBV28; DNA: TGTGCCAGCAGTTTAAATATCCGCGGCGGGTTGTCCACTGAAGCTTTCTTT; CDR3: CASSLNIRGGLSTEAFF
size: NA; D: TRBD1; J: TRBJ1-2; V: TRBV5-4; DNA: TGTGCCAGCAGCAGGGGACAGCAACAAGCTAACTATGGCTACACCTTC; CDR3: CASSRGQQQANYGYTF
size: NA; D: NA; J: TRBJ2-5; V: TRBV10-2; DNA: TGCGCCAGCAGCAAAGGACTAAACCCACAAGAGACCCAGTACTTC; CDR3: CASSKGLNPQETQYF
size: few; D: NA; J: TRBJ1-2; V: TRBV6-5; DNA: TGTGCCAGCAGTTACACGGGGAAGGCCTATGGCTACACCTTC; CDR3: CASSYTGKAYGYTF
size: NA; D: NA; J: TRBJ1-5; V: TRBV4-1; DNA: TGCGCCAGCAGCCAGAGAGGCAATCAGCCCCAGCATTTT; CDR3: CASSQRGNQPQHF
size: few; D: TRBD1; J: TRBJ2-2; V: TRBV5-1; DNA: TGCGCCAGCGGACACCAGGGGGCCGGGGAGCTGTTTTTT; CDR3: CASGHQGAGELFF
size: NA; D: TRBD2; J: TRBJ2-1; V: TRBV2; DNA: TGTGCCAGCAGGTCTAGCGGAGATGGGAATGAGCAGTTCTTC; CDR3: CASRSSGDGNEQFF
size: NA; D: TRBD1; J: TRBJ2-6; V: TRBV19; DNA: TGTGCCAGTAGTATGTACAGGGGGGACTCTGGGGCCAACGTCCTGACTTTC; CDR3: CASSMYRGDSGANVLTF
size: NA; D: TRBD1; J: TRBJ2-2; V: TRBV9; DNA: TGTGCCAGCAGCGTAGTGGGGGAAACAGGGGGTCGGCACGGGGAGCTGTTTTTT; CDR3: CASSVVGETGGRHGELFF
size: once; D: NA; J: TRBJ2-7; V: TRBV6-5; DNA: TGTGCCAGCAGTTACCGGGGAGGCTACGAGCAGTACTTC; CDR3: CASSYRGGYEQYF
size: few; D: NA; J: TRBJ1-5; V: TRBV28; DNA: TGTGCCAGCAGTTTGCCCACAGGGAACCATCAGCCCCAGCATTTT; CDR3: CASSLPTGNHQPQHF
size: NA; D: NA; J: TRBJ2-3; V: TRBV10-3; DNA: TGTGCCATCAGTGAGTCTCCCAGGTCCCTCTTCGATACGCAGTATTTT; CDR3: CAISESPRSLFDTQYF
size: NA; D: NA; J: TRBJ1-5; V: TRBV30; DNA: TGTGCCTGGGATGAGGGAGGGAACCAGCCCCAGCATTTT; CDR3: CAWDEGGNQPQHF
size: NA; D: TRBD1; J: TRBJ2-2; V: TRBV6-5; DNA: TGTGCCAGCAGGACCGGGACAGGGGACACCGGGGAGCTGTTTTTT; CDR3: CASRTGTGDTGELFF
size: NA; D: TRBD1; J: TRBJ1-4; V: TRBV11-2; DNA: TGTGCCAGCAGCTTATTGGGGACAGGCAATGAAAAACTGTTTTTT; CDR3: CASSLLGTGNEKLFF
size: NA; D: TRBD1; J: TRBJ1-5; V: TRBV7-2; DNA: TGTGCCAGCAGCTTAGCGATGTCGGACAGGGGAAATCAGCCCCAGCATTTT; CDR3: CASSLAMSDRGNQPQHF
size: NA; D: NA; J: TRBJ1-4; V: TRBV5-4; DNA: TGTGCCAGCAGCTTGGGACGCCGGCAGGGGAATGAAAAACTGTTTTTT; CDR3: CASSLGRRQGNEKLFF
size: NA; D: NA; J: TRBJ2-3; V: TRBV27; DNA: TGTGCCAGCAGTTCTCGACAGACAGATACGCAGTATTTT; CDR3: CASSSRQTDTQYF
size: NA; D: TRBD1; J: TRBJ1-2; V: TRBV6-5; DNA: TGTGCCAGCAGTTACTCTCGGACAGGGGGGAACTATGGCTACACCTTC; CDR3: CASSYSRTGGNYGYTF
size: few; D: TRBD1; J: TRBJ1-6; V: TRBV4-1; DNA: TGCGCCAGCAGCCAGGACGGACAGGAGGACTCACCCCTCCACTTT; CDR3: CASSQDGQEDSPLHF
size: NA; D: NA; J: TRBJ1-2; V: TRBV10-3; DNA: TGTGCCACTGCGAAGGCAGGCTATGGCTACACCTTC; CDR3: CATAKAGYGYTF
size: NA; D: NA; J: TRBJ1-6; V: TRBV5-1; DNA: TGCGCCAGCAGCTTGGGAGGGCGCAATAATTCACCCCTCCACTTT; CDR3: CASSLGGRNNSPLHF
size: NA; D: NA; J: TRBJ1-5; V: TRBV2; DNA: TGTGCCAGCAGGGAAACAGAGACTCAGCCCCAGCATTTT; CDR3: CASRETETQPQHF
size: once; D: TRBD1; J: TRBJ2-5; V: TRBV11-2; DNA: TGTGCCAGCAGCCGGGACAGGGGACGAGAAGAGACCCAGTACTTC; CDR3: CASSRDRGREETQYF
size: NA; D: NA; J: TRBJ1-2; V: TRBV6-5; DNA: TGTGCCAGCAGTTTGGCCCCCTATGGGGCCTATGGCTACACCTTC; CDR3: CASSLAPYGAYGYTF
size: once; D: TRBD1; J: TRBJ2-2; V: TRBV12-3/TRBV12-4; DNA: TGTGCCAGCAGCTTAACAGGGGACGGGGAGCTGTTTTTT; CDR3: CASSLTGDGELFF
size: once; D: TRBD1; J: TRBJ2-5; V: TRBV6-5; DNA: TGTGCCAGCAGCCCCAGGGGGACAGAAGAGACCCAGTACTTC; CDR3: CASSPRGTEETQYF
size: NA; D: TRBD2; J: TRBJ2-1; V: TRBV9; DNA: TGTGCCAGCAGCGCGAACCCTCTAGCGGGAGATTACAATGAGCAGTTCTTC; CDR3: CASSANPLAGDYNEQFF
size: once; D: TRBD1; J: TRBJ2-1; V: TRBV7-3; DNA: TGTGCCAGCAGTTCTTTCGCCCCGGGACAGGGGGTCAATGAGCAGTTCTTC; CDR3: CASSSFAPGQGVNEQFF
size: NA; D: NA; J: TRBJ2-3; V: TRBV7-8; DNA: TGTGCCAGCAGAATTAGCCAGTCCCCCACAGATACGCAGTATTTT; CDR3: CASRISQSPTDTQYF
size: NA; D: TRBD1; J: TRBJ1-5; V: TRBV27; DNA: TGTGCCAGCAGTTTGGGACAGGGGCCGAATCAGCCCCAGCATTTT; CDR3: CASSLGQGPNQPQHF
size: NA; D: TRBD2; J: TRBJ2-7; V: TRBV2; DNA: TGTGCCAGCTGCCCTCTAGCGGGAGGGGACTACGAGCAGTACTTC; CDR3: CASCPLAGGDYEQYF
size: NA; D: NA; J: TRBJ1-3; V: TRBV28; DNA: TGTGCCAGCAGCCCGGGAAACACCATATATTTT; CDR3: CASSPGNTIYF
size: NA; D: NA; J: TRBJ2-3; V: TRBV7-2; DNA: TGTGCCAGCAGCTTAACAGGGCGGAACACAGATACGCAGTATTTT; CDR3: CASSLTGRNTDTQYF
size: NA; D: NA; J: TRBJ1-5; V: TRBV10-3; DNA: TGTGCCATCAGCGAGAATGACGGGGATCAGCCCCAGCATTTT; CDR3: CAISENDGDQPQHF
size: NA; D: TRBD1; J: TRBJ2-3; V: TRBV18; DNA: TGTGCCAGCTCACCACCGTCGACAGGGAGCACAGATACGCAGTATTTT; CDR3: CASSPPSTGSTDTQYF
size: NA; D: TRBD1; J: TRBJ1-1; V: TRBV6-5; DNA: TGTGCCAGCAGTAGCGACAGGGACACTGAAGCTTTCTTT; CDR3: CASSSDRDTEAFF
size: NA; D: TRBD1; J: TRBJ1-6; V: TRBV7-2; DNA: TGTGCCAGCAGCTTGGGGCGGGACAGATTTAATTCACCCCTCCACTTT; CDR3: CASSLGRDRFNSPLHF
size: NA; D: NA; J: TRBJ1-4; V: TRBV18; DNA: TGTGCCAGCTCACCACAGAATAGCCATAATGAAAAACTGTTTTTT; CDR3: CASSPQNSHNEKLFF
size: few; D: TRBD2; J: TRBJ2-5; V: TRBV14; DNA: TGTGCCAGCAGCCAACAAGCGGGAGGGCCCCGAGAGACCCAGTACTTC; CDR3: CASSQQAGGPRETQYF
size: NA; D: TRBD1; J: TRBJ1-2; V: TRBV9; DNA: TGTGCCAGCAGCGTAGCTCAGACAGGGAATCGCTACACCTTC; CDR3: CASSVAQTGNRYTF
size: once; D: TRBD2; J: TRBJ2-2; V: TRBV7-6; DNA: TGTGCCAGCAGCCCACTAGCGGAAAACACCGGGGAGCTGTTTTTT; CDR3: CASSPLAENTGELFF
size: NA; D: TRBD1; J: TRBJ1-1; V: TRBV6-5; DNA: TGTGCCAGCAGCGGACAGGGTGGGATGAACACTGAAGCTTTCTTT; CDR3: CASSGQGGMNTEAFF
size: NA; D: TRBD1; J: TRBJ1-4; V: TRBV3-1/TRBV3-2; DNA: TGTGCCAGCAGCGATAACAGGGGCCCGGCTGAAAAACTGTTTTTT; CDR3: CASSDNRGPAEKLFF
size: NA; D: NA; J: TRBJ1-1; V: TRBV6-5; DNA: TGTGCCAGCAGCCGACTACAGGGTCCCACTGAAGCTTTCTTT; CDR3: CASSRLQGPTEAFF
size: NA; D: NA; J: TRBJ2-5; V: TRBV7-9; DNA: TGTGCCAGCAGCTTAAGGGGGCAAGAGACCCAGTACTTC; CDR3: CASSLRGQETQYF
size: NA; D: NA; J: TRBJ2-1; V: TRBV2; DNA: TGTGCCAGCGAGGAAGGGGTTAGCTACAATGAGCAGTTCTTC; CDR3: CASEEGVSYNEQFF
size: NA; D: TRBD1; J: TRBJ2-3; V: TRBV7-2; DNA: TGTGCCAGCAGCCCCGGGACAGGGGAATCAATCTTGGATACGCAGTATTTT; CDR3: CASSPGTGESILDTQYF
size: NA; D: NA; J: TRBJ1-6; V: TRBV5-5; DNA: TGTGCCAGCAGCTTGGCCGGGAGGTCACCCCTCCACTTT; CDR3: CASSLAGRSPLHF
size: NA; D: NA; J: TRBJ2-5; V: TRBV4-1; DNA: TGCGCTAGCAGCCAAGATGGGGGCCCCGGCTGGGAGACCCAGTACTTC; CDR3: CASSQDGGPGWETQYF
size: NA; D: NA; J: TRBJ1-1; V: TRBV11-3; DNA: TGTGCCAGCAGCTTACTGGAACTAAAAAAGGATGAAGCTTTCTTT; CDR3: CASSLLELKKDEAFF
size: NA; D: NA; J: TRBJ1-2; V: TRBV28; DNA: TGTGCCAGCAGTTTGCTCGACAGCCCCTATGGCTACACCTTC; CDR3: CASSLLDSPYGYTF
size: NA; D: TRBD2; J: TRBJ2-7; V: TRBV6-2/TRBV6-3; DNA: TGTGCCAGCAGTTACCCAAGTCCTAGCGGGAGGACATTTTCATACGAGCAGTACTTC; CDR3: CASSYPSPSGRTFSYEQYF
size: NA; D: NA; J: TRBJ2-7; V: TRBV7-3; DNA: TGTGCCAGCAGCATAAGCGGAAGGGGATTCGACGAGCAGTACTTC; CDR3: CASSISGRGFDEQYF
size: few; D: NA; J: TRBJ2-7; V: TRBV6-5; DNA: TGTGCCAGCAGTTACTCTTGGGCAGTTTACGAGCAGTACTTC; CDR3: CASSYSWAVYEQYF
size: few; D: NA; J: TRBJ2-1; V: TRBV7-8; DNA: TGTGCCAGCAGCTTAAACAGGGATTCTAAGTTCTTC; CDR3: CASSLNRDSKFF
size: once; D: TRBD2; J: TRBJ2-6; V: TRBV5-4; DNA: TGTGCCAGCAGCCCGGGGGGGGCCTCTGGGGCCAACGTCCTGACTTTC; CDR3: CASSPGGASGANVLTF
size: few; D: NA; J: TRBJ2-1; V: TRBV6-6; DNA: TGTGCCAGCAGTCCCGCGGGACTTGCTTCCTACAATGAGCAGTTCTTC; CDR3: CASSPAGLASYNEQFF
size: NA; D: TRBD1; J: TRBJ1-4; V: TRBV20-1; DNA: TGCAGTGCTAGTCCGGGACAGTCTAATGAAAAACTGTTTTTT; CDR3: CSASPGQSNEKLFF